The clone carrying this T cell receptor (beta chain) was seen a handful of times. The target antigen is unknown. A library of TCRbeta sequences, prepared with unique molecular identifiers, was generated. TCRdb processed the PCR reads anew with MiXCR; each CDR3 protein has one entry. This sample has about 47,000 distinct CDR3 sequences, with around 56% found just once. This entry is derived from a study of T-cell reconstitution after alpha-beta-depleted transplantation in children. General study points: Recipient T cells and thymic progenitors that survived were the source of the high TCRbeta diversity seen at day 60 in some patients. Reported findings indicate that, about two months after transplant, alpha-beta T cells came from several hundred expanded clones, which were derived from non-depleted graft cells. Newly generated T cells supplied most T-cell counts and diversity one year post-transplant.

Germline lookup yields CDR1 DFQATT and CDR2 SNEGSKA (reference sequence). This CDR3 has 14 amino acids. This TCR came from a boy younger than two with SCID, due to receive a stem cell transplant. This chain connects TRBV20-1 to TRBJ2-1, with D possibly being TRBD2 (7 bases). Sequenced here: peripheral blood, sampled before TCRalphabeta/CD19-depleted stem cell transplant. CDR3 protein: CSPKGGGMLYEQFF. CDR3 nucleotide sequence: TGCAGCCCGAAGGGGGGGGGCATGTTGTATGAGCAGTTCTTC.